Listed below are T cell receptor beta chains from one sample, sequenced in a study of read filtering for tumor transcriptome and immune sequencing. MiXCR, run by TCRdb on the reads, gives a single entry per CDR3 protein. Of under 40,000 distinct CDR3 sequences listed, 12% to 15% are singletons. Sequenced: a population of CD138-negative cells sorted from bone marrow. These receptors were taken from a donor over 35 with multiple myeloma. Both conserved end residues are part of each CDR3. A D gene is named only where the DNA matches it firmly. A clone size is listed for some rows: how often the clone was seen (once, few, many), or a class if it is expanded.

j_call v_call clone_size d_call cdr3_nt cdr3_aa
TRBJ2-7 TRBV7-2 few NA TGTGCCAGCAGCTTATCAGGGTTTAGCTCCTACGAGCAGTACTTC CASSLSGFSSYEQYF
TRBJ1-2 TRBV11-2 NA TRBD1 TGTGCCAGCCGCCCTATCCGGGACAGGGTGGGTAACTATGGCTACACCTTC CASRPIRDRVGNYGYTF
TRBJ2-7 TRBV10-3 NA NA TGTGCCATCGGAGGACACTTCCTCTACGAGCAGTACTTC CAIGGHFLYEQYF
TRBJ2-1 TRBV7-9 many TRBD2 TGTGCCAGCAGCCCGGGACTAGCGATCAATGAGCAGTTCTTC CASSPGLAINEQFF
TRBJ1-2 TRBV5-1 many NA TGCGCCAGCAGCTCGGACAGACTCGACAACTATGGCTACACCTTC CASSSDRLDNYGYTF
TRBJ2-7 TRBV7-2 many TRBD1 TGTGCCAGCAGCTGGGATAGGGACAGGGCCTACGAGCAGTACTTC CASSWDRDRAYEQYF
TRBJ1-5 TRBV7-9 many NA TGTGCCAGCAGCTTAGACGGGGTAGGCAATCAGCCCCAGCATTTT CASSLDGVGNQPQHF
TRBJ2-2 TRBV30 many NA TGTGCCTGGAGTTTCAGGGGCGGATCCGGGGAGCTGTTTTTT CAWSFRGGSGELFF
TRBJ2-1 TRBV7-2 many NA TGTGCCAGCAGCTTTAGGCGGGCTTCGTGGAATGAGCAGTTCTTC CASSFRRASWNEQFF
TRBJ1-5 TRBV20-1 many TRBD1 TGCAGTGCTAGAAAAGCCCAGGGGGTAGGACAGCCCCAGCATTTT CSARKAQGVGQPQHF
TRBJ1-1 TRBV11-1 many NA TGTGCCAGCAGCTTAACTCCAGATGGGGACACTGAAGCTTTCTTT CASSLTPDGDTEAFF
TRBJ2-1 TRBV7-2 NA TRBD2 TGTGCCAGCAGCCCACACGGGGGGTCAAGCTCCTATAATGAGCAGTTCTTC CASSPHGGSSSYNEQFF
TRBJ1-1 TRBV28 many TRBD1 TGTGCCAGCAGTTACACAGGGGGCAACACTGAAGCTTTCTTT CASSYTGGNTEAFF
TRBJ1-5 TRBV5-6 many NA TGTGCCAGCAGCTTGTATATTAGCAATCAGCCCCAGCATTTT CASSLYISNQPQHF
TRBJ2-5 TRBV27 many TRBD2 TGTGCCAGCAGTTCACGGGGCGGGGGGAGAACCTACCAAGAGACCCAGTACTTC CASSSRGGGRTYQETQYF
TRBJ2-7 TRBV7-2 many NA TGTGCCAGCAGCCCAGACGGGCAGGACTACGAGCAGTACTTC CASSPDGQDYEQYF
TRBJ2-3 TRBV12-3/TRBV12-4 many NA TGTGCCAGCAGCAGAGGGGGTATGGCAGATACGCAGTATTTT CASSRGGMADTQYF
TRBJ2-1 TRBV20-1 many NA TGCAGTGCTTCAGGGGATAGCTCCTACAATGAGCAGTTCTTC CSASGDSSYNEQFF
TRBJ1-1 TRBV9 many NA TGTGCCAGCAGCGTAGATGGGAACACTGAAGCTTTCTTT CASSVDGNTEAFF
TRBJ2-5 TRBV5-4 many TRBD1 TGTGCCAGCAGCTGGGACAGGGCGCAGACCCAGTACTTC CASSWDRAQTQYF
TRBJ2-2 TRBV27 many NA TGTGCCAGCAGTTTATCCACCGGGGAGCTGTTTTTT CASSLSTGELFF
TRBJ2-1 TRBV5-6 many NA TGTGCCAGCAGCTTGGCGGGAAGGGACAATGAGCAGTTCTTC CASSLAGRDNEQFF
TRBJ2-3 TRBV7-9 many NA TGTGCCAGCAGTCAATCAGGCACAGATACGCAGTATTTT CASSQSGTDTQYF
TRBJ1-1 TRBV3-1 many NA TGTGCCAGCAGCCAAGGAGACAGGACAGCTTTCTTT CASSQGDRTAFF
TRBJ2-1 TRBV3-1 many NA TGTGCCAGCAGCTACCGGGACTACAATGAGCAGTTCTTC CASSYRDYNEQFF
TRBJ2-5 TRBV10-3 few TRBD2 TGTGCCATCACTGACGACCAGGCGGGGGCCCAGTACTTC CAITDDQAGAQYF
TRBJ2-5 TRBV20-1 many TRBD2 TGCAGTGCACATGCGGGGGTAGAGACCCAGTACTTC CSAHAGVETQYF
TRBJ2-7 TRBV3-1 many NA TGTGCCAGCAGCCGCCAGGGGTTCGACGAGCAGTACTTC CASSRQGFDEQYF
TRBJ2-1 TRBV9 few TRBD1 TGTGCCAGCAGCGTACAGGGGGCTAACAATGAGCAGTTCTTC CASSVQGANNEQFF